This TCR beta chain was documented in a study of OX40 agonist ivuxolimab in advanced cancers. The germline V gene encodes CDR1 ENHRY and CDR2 SYGVKD. After removal of 4 bases from V and 1 base from J, the junction contained 0 bases not matched to a gene. CDR3 length: 13 residues. Method: immunoSEQ multiplex PCR; TCRdb's copy keeps in-frame clones and lacks some. This table holds 40,000 to 50,000 clones, roughly 91% found once. The TCR comes from an adult with an advanced solid tumor such as melanoma, head and neck, liver or kidney cancer. This chain links TRBV10-3 with TRBJ2-5; 7 bases fit TRBD1. Sample: CD4+ or CD8+ T cells sorted from blood, taken in a trial of the OX40 agonist ivuxolimab. This CDR3 is CAISGDSQETQYF. The CDR3 DNA reads TGTGCCATCAGTGGGGACAGCCAAGAGACCCAGTACTTC.